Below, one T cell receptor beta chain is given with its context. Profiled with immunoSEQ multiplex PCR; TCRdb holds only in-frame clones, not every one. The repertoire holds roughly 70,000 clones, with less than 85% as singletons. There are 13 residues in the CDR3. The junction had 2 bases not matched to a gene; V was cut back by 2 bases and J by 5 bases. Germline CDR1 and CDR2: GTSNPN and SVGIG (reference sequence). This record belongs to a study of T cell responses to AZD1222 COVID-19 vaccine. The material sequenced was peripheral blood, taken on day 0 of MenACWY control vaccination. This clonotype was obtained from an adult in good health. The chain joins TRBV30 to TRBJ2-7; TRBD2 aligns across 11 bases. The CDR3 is CAWSSGLADEQYF. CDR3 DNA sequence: TGTGCCTGGAGTTCGGGACTAGCGGACGAGCAGTACTTC.